This is a list of T cell receptor beta chains from one sample in a study of cytomegalovirus exposure and HLA in healthy donors. The repertoire was sequenced with immunoSEQ multiplex PCR; TCRdb's copy has only in-frame clones and lacks some. In total, the table holds approximately 150,000 clones. The sequenced sample consisted of PBMCs. These receptors all come from a male donor in good health and CMV-seronegative. Each CDR3 is given with its conserved first and last residue. A D gene is named only where the DNA matches it firmly.

J gene: TRBJ2-6; V gene: TRBV10-3; D gene: .; CDR3 protein: CAISEPQGDWSISGANVLTF; CDR3 DNA: TGTGCCATCAGTGAGCCGCAGGGGGACTGGAGCATCTCTGGGGCCAACGTCCTGACTTTC
J gene: TRBJ2-3; V gene: TRBV19; D gene: TRBD2; CDR3 protein: CASSSGTSGTEDTQYF; CDR3 DNA: TGTGCCAGTAGTTCGGGGACTAGCGGGACCGAAGATACGCAGTATTTT
J gene: TRBJ1-1; V gene: TRBV9; D gene: TRBD1; CDR3 protein: CASSGTGSPTEAFF; CDR3 DNA: TGTGCCAGCAGCGGGACAGGCTCGCCCACTGAAGCTTTCTTT
J gene: TRBJ1-2; V gene: TRBV4-3; D gene: .; CDR3 protein: CASSRDVTGNYGYTF; CDR3 DNA: TGCGCCAGCAGCCGGGACGTAACAGGGAACTATGGCTACACCTTC
J gene: TRBJ2-2; V gene: TRBV5-4; D gene: .; CDR3 protein: CASSLGARGANTGELFF; CDR3 DNA: TGTGCCAGCAGCTTGGGTGCTAGGGGCGCGAACACCGGGGAGCTGTTTTTT
J gene: TRBJ2-7; V gene: TRBV6-5; D gene: .; CDR3 protein: CASSPSTGEQYF; CDR3 DNA: TGTGCCAGCAGTCCCTCTACGGGGGAGCAGTACTTC
J gene: TRBJ1-5; V gene: TRBV6-1; D gene: .; CDR3 protein: CASRYNEGPNQPQHF; CDR3 DNA: TGTGCCAGCAGATATAACGAGGGTCCCAATCAGCCCCAGCATTTT
J gene: TRBJ1-5; V gene: TRBV5-6; D gene: TRBD1; CDR3 protein: CASSLTGQDLNQPQHF; CDR3 DNA: TGTGCCAGCAGCTTAACTGGACAGGACCTCAATCAGCCCCAGCATTTT
J gene: TRBJ2-5; V gene: TRBV28; D gene: .; CDR3 protein: CASTRDRSPGTQYF; CDR3 DNA: TGTGCCAGCACCCGCGACAGGAGCCCCGGGACCCAGTACTTC
J gene: TRBJ1-1; V gene: TRBV5-1; D gene: .; CDR3 protein: CASSFTAGETEAFF; CDR3 DNA: TGCGCCAGCAGCTTTACAGCAGGGGAAACTGAAGCTTTCTTT